This T cell receptor (beta chain) is from a study of CD8 T cells in ankylosing spondylitis. Study-level findings and limits: Disease-linked clones reportedly concentrated significantly in matched ankylosing spondylitis synovial fluid. Ankylosing spondylitis blood seemed to carry a telltale TCR beta motif made of under ten highly homologous variants. Earlier work had already found some motif variants in reactive arthritis synovial fluid and blood. CD8+ disease-linked clones were present at relatively low frequencies in blood.

Worth noting for this clonotype: The antigen remains undetermined.

TCRdb passed the 5' RACE reads through MiXCR, listing each CDR3 protein once. Counted here are more than 600,000 distinct CDR3 sequences, 19% occurring once; the ten biggest clones make up about 20%. Trimming at V came to 1 base and at J to 5 bases, leaving 12 bases not matched to a gene. Germline loops: CDR1 SGHTA, CDR2 FQGNSA. This CDR3 has 17 residues. This clonotype was sampled from a male donor with ankylosing spondylitis. The sequencing sample was made of blood, either unsorted or a sorted T cell fraction (not recorded which). The chain recombines TRBV7-2 with TRBJ2-3; TRBD2 agrees at 7 bases. Here the CDR3 reads CASSLGVGAGVGDTQYF. The CDR3 DNA reads as TGTGCCAGCAGCTTAGGAGTTGGGGCGGGAGTGGGAGATACGCAGTATTTT.